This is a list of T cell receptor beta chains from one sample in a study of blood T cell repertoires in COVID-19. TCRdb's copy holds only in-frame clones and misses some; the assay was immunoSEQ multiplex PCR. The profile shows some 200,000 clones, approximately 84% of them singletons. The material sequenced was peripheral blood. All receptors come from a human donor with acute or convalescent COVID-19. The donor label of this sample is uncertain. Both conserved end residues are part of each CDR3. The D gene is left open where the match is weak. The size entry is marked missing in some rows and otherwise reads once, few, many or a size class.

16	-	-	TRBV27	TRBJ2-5	CASSPIRTANQETQYF	TGTGCCAGCAGCCCTATACGGACAGCTAACCAAGAGACCCAGTACTTC
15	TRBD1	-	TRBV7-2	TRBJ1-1	CASSVRTGGGTEAFF	TGTGCCAGCAGCGTACGAACAGGGGGCGGCACTGAAGCTTTCTTT
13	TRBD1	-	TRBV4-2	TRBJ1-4	CASSQERGDRGIF	TGTGCCAGCAGCCAAGAAAGGGGGGACAGGGGGATTTTT
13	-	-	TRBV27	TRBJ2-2	CASSLGYTGELFF	TGTGCCAGCAGTTTAGGCTACACCGGGGAGCTGTTTTTT
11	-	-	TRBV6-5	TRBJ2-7	CASSGLYEQYF	TGTGCCAGCAGCGGTCTCTACGAGCAGTACTTC
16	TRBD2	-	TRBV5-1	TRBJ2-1	CASSLGSSGGAHEQFF	TGCGCCAGCAGCTTGGGAAGTAGCGGGGGGGCCCATGAGCAGTTCTTC
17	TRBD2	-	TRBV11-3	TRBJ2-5	CASSRGLAGGSQETQYF	TGTGCCAGCAGCCGGGGACTAGCGGGGGGGTCTCAAGAGACCCAGTACTTC
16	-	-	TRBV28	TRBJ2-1	CASTLGGTTNYNEQFF	TGTGCCAGCACCCTGGGGGGGACAACTAATTACAATGAGCAGTTCTTC
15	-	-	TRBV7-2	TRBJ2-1	CASSLYSQGDNEQFF	TGTGCCAGCAGCCTTTATAGTCAAGGGGACAATGAGCAGTTCTTC
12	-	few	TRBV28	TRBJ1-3	CASTGPGNTIYF	TGTGCCAGCACAGGGCCAGGAAACACCATATATTTT
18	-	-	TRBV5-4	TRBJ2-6	CASSRMERTLSGANVLTF	TGTGCCAGCAGCCGCATGGAGCGCACCCTATCTGGGGCCAACGTCCTGACTTTC
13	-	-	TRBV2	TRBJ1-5	CASSDGRNQPQHF	TGTGCCAGCAGTGATGGGAGGAATCAGCCCCAGCATTTT
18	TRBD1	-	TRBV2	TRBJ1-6	CASSEALWAGGKNSPLHF	TGTGCCAGCAGTGAAGCGCTTTGGGCAGGGGGGAAAAATTCACCCCTCCACTTT
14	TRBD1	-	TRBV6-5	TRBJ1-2	CASRGQAPGYGYTF	TGTGCCAGCAGGGGACAGGCCCCCGGCTATGGCTACACCTTC
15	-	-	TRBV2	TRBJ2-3	CASRLVGLNTDTQYF	TGTGCCAGCAGGCTCGTGGGACTCAACACAGATACGCAGTATTTT
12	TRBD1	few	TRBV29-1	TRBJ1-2	CSVPGTGYGYTF	TGCAGCGTTCCCGGGACAGGCTATGGCTACACCTTC
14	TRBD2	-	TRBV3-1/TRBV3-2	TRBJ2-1	CASSQLAVYNEQFF	TGTGCCAGCAGCCAACTAGCGGTATACAATGAGCAGTTCTTC
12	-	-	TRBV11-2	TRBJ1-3	CASSLVINTIYF	TGTGCCAGCAGCTTAGTCATCAACACCATATATTTT
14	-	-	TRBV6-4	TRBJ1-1	CASSEGSQGTEAFF	TGTGCCAGCAGTGAGGGATCTCAGGGCACTGAAGCTTTCTTT
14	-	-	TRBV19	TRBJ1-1	CASSRQGGYTEAFF	TGTGCCAGTAGTAGGCAGGGAGGGTACACTGAAGCTTTCTTT
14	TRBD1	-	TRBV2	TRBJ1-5	CASSARQGDQPQHF	TGTGCCAGCAGTGCCAGACAGGGGGATCAGCCCCAGCATTTT
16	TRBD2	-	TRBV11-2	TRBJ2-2	CASSFSGRADTGELFF	TGTGCCAGCAGCTTTAGCGGGAGGGCCGACACCGGGGAGCTGTTTTTT
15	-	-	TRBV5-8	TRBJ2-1	CASSFFSGDYNEQFF	TGTGCCAGCAGCTTTTTTAGCGGAGACTACAATGAGCAGTTCTTC
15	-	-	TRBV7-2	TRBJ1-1	CASSLVGQGNTEAFF	TGTGCCAGCAGCCTTGTCGGGCAGGGGAACACTGAAGCTTTCTTT
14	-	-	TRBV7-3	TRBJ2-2	CASSLTRNTGELFF	TGTGCCAGCAGCTTAACTCGGAACACCGGGGAGCTGTTTTTT
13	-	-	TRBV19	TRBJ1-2	CASSHRVNYGYTF	TGTGCCAGTAGTCACCGGGTGAACTATGGCTACACCTTC
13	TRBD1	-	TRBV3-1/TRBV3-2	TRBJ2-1	CASSLTGYNEQFF	TGTGCCAGCAGCCTGACAGGGTACAATGAGCAGTTCTTC
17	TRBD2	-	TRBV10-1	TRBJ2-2	CASSDRGLAGNTGELFF	TGCGCCAGCAGTGACAGGGGACTAGCGGGGAACACCGGGGAGCTGTTTTTT
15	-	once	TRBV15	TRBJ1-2	CATSSKSRGLGGYTF	TGTGCCACCAGCTCTAAAAGTAGGGGCCTCGGAGGCTACACCTTC
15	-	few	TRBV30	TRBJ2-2	CAWRIDRIYTGELFF	TGTGCCTGGAGGATCGACAGAATATACACCGGGGAGCTGTTTTTT
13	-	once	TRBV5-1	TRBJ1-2	CASSMDSSYGYTF	TGCGCCAGCAGCATGGACAGTTCCTATGGCTACACCTTC
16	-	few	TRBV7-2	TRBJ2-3	CASSFLSGASTDTQYF	TGTGCCAGCAGCTTTCTTAGCGGAGCTAGCACAGATACGCAGTATTTT
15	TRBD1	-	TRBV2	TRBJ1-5	CASSERGPNHQPQHF	TGTGCCAGCAGTGAAAGGGGGCCTAACCATCAGCCCCAGCATTTT
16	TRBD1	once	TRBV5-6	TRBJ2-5	CASSWGPGQGLETQYF	TGTGCCAGCAGCTGGGGCCCGGGACAGGGACTGGAGACCCAGTACTTC
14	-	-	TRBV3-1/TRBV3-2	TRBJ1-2	CASSQDTGLSGYTF	TGTGCCAGCAGCCAAGATACAGGGCTTTCGGGCTACACCTTC
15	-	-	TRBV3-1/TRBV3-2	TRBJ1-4	CASSQERGTNEKLFF	TGTGCCAGCAGCCAAGAGCGGGGGACAAATGAAAAACTGTTTTTT
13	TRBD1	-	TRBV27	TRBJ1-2	CASSYPDRGGYTF	TGTGCCAGCAGTTATCCCGACAGGGGTGGCTACACCTTC
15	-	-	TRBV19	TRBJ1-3	CASSPDSNSGNTIYF	TGTGCCAGTAGCCCCGACAGTAACTCTGGAAACACCATATATTTT
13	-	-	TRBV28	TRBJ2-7	CASRDSSSYEQYF	TGTGCCAGCAGGGACAGCAGCTCCTACGAGCAGTACTTC
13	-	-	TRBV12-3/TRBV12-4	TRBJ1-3	CASSTGNGNTIYF	TGTGCCAGCAGTACAGGGAACGGAAACACCATATATTTT
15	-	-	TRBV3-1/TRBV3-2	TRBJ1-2	CASSQDWAGVYGYTF	TGTGCCAGCAGCCAAGATTGGGCAGGGGTCTATGGCTACACCTTC
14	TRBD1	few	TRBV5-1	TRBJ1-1	CASSLQGGNTEAFF	TGCGCCAGCAGCCTGCAGGGGGGGAACACTGAAGCTTTCTTT
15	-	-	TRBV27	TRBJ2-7	CASSRFPGVPYEQYF	TGTGCCAGCAGTCGATTCCCAGGGGTCCCCTACGAGCAGTACTTC
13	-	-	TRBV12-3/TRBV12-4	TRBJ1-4	CASSSSADEKLFF	TGTGCCAGCAGTTCCTCCGCGGATGAAAAACTGTTTTTT
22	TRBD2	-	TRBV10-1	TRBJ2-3	CASSETYDPSGRSPRVTDTQYF	TGCGCCAGCAGTGAGACCTACGATCCTAGCGGGAGGTCCCCGAGGGTCACAGATACGCAGTATTTT
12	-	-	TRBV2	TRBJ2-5	CASRGGGETQYF	TGTGCCAGCAGGGGAGGTGGGGAGACCCAGTACTTC
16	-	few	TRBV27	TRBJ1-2	CASSPIVGRSHYGYTF	TGTGCCAGCAGTCCCATTGTTGGCAGGTCCCACTATGGCTACACCTTC
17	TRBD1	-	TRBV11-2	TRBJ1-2	CASSDLRQGTSNYGYTF	TGTGCCAGCAGCGACCTCCGACAGGGGACCTCTAACTATGGCTACACCTTC
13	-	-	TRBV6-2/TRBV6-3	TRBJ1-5	CASSLDRNQPQHF	TGTGCCAGCAGTCTAGACCGGAATCAGCCCCAGCATTTT
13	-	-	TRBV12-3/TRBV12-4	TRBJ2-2	CASSLSGAGELFF	TGTGCCAGCAGTTTATCCGGGGCCGGGGAGCTGTTTTTT
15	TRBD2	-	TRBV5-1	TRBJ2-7	CASSTTSGGAREQYF	TGCGCCAGCAGCACAACTAGCGGGGGGGCGAGAGAGCAGTACTTC